Shown below are 6 T cell receptor beta chains from a single sample sequenced in a study of CD8+CD57+ T cells in acquired aplastic anemia. Before being chosen for sequencing, patients had shown CD8+CD57+ cell expansion by flow cytometry. TCR beta VDJ and CDR3 profiles were obtained from a genomic DNA template. TCRdb ran MiXCR on the reads and lists one entry per CDR3 protein. In the table there are about 200,000 distinct CDR3 sequences, 55% to 65% of which are singletons. Sequencing was carried out using sorted CD4+, CD8+, or CD8+CD57+ T cells (not recorded which) from PBMCs. These receptors originate from a human donor with aplastic anemia.

The chain employs TRBV12-3 or TRBV12-4 and TRBJ2-7, with D possibly matching TRBD1 (6 bases). The CDR3 runs to 12 residues. Trimming removed 7 bases at V and 5 bases at J, with 12 bases between. CDR3 region: CASTGDTNEQYF. CDR3 nucleotide sequence: TGTGCCAGCACCGGGGACACAAACGAGCAGTACTTC.

The chain joins TRBV7-9 to TRBJ1-3; tentatively, D is TRBD1 (6 bases). V lost 4 bases, J lost 0 bases, and 13 bases lay in between. The germline V gene encodes CDR1 SEHNR and CDR2 FQNEAQ (reference sequence). This CDR3 has 16 amino acids. The CDR3 is CASSSETGDSGNTIYF. The CDR3 bases are TGTGCCAGCAGCTCCGAGACAGGCGACTCTGGAAACACCATATATTTT. The whole variable domain, filled in from reference TRBV7-9 and TRBJ1-3, reads DTGVSQNPRHKITKRGQNVTFRCDPISEHNRLYWYRQTLGQGPEFLTYFQNEAQLEKSRLLSDRFSAERPKGSFSTLEIQRTEQGDSAMYLCASSSETGDSGNTIYFGEGSWLTVV.

As for this clonotype: This clone may be a read error of a much larger clone one base away. This chain uses TRBV28 with TRBJ2-7; 7 nucleotides line up with TRBD2. With 5 bases clipped from V and 12 bases from J, the junction kept 10 bases outside the gene matches. Germline V CDR1 and CDR2: MDHEN, SYDVKM. The CDR3 has 12 amino acids. CDR3 protein: CASSIRAGWLYF. CDR3 coding DNA: TGTGCCAGCAGTATTCGAGCGGGGTGGCTGTACTTC.

The rearrangement uses TRBV6-5 and TRBJ2-5; TRBD1 aligns across 8 bases. J gave up 2 bases and V 2 bases, and 1 base lay outside the gene matches. The CDR3 has 14 amino acids. The V gene's germline CDR1 is MNHEY and CDR2 SVGAGI. The CDR3 spells CASSYQGAQETQYF. In DNA form, the CDR3 reads TGTGCCAGCAGTTACCAGGGGGCGCAAGAGACCCAGTACTTC.

This clonotype has only one observation. The V and J genes are TRBV10-3 and TRBJ2-1, with D unresolved. CDR1 is ENHRY, CDR2 SYGVKD, per germline. V gave up 6 bases and J gave up 0 bases, with 9 bases separating them. The CDR3 length is 14 residues. CDR3 DNA sequence: TGTGCCATCAGGAATCGTGGCTCCTACAATGAGCAGTTCTTC. Amino acids: CAIRNRGSYNEQFF.

This clonotype was picked up many times. This sequence joins TRBV25-1 and TRBJ2-2; unclear D gene. Trimming pared 4 bases from V and 0 bases from J, leaving 12 bases between. This CDR3 contains 16 residues. The germline V gene encodes CDR1 MGHDK and CDR2 SYGVNS. The CDR3 protein is CASSVNTTANTGELFF. CDR3 coding DNA: TGTGCCAGCAGTGTAAACACGACCGCGAACACCGGGGAGCTGTTTTTT.